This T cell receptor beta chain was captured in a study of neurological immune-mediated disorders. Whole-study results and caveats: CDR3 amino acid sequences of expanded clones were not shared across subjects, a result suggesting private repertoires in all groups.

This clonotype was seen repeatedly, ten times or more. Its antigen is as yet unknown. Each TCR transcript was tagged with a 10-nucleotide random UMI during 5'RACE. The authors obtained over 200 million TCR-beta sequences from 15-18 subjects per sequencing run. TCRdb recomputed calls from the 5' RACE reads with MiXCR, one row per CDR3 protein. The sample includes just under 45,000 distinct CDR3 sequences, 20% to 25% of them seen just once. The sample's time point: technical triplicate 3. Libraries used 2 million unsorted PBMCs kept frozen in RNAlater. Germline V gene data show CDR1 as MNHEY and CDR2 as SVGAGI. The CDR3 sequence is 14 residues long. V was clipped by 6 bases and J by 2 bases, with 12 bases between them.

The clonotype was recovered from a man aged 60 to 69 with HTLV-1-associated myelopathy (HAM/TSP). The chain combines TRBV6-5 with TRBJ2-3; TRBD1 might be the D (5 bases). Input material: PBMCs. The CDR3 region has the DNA TGTGCCAGCAGGGGGATCAGGGACACAGATACGCAGTATTTT. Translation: CASRGIRDTDTQYF.